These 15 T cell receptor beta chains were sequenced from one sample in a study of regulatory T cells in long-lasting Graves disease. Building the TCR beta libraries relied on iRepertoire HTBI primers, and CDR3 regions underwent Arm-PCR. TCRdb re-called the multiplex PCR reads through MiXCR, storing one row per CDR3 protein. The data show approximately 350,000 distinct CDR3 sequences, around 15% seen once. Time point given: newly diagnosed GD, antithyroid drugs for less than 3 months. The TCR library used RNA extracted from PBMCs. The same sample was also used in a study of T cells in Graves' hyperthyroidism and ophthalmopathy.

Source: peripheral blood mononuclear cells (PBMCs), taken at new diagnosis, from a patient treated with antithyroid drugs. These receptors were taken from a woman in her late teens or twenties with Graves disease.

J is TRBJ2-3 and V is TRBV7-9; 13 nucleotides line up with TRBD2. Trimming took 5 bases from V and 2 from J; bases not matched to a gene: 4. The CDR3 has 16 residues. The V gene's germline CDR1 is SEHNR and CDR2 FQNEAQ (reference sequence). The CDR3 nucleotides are TGTGCCAGCAGCAAAGGGACTAGCGGGATCACAGATACGCAGTATTTT. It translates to CASSKGTSGITDTQYF.

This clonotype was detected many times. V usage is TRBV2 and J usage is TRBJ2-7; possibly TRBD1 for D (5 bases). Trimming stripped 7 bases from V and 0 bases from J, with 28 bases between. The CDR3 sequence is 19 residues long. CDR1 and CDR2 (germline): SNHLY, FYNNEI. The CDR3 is CASTVQELSIPPRSYEQYF. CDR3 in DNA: TGTGCCAGCACCGTACAGGAATTATCTATACCTCCCCGCTCCTACGAGCAGTACTTC.

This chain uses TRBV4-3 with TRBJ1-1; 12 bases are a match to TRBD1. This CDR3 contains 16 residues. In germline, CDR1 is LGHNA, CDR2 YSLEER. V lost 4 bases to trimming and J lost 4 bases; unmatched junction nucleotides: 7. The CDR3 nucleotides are TGCGCCAGCAGCCTGGGACAGGGGGCGGTAGGCACTGAAGCTTTCTTT. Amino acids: CASSLGQGAVGTEAFF.

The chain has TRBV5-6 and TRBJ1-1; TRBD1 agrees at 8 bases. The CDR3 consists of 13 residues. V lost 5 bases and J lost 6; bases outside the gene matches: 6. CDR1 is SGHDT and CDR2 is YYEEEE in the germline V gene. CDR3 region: CASRQDRVAEAFF. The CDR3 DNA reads TGTGCCAGCAGGCAGGACAGGGTGGCTGAAGCTTTCTTT. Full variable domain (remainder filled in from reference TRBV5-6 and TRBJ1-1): DAGVTQSPTHLIKTRGQQVTLRCSPKSGHDTVSWYQQALGQGPQFIFQYYEEEERQRGNFPDRFSGHQFPNYSSELNVNALLLGDSALYLCASRQDRVAEAFFGQGTRLTVV.

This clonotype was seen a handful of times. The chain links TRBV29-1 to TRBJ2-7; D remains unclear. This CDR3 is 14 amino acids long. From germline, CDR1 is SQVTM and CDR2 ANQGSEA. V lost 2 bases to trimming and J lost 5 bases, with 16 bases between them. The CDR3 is CSVELMNTLNEQYF. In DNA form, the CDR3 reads TGCAGCGTTGAACTGATGAATACGCTCAACGAGCAGTACTTC.

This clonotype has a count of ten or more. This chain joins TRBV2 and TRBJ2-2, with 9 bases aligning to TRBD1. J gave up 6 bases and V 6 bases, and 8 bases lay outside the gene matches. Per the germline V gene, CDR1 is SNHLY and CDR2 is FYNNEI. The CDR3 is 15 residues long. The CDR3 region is CASSVDRGSSGELFF. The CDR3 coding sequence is TGTGCCAGCAGCGTGGACAGGGGAAGTTCCGGGGAGCTGTTTTTT.

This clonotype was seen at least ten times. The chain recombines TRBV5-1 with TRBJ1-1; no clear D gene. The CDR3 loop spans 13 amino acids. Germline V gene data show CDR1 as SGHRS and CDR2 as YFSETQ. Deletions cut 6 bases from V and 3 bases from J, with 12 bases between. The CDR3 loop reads CASKRTEYTEAFF. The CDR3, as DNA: TGCGCCAGCAAGAGAACGGAGTACACTGAAGCTTTCTTT.

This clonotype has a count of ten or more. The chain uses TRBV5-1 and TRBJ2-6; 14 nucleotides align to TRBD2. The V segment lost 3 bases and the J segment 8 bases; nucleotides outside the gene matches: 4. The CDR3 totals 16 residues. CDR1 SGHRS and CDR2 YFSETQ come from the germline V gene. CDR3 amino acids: CASSSTSGGATNVLTF. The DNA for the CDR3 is TGCGCCAGCAGCTCGACTAGCGGGGGGGCAACCAACGTCCTGACTTTC.

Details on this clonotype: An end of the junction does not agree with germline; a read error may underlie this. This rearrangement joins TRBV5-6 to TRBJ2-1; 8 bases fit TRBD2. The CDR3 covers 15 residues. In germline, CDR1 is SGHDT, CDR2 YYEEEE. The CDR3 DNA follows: TGTGCCAGCAGCCAAATGGGACTAGAAGCGAATGGGCAGTTCTTC. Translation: CASSQMGLEANGQFF.

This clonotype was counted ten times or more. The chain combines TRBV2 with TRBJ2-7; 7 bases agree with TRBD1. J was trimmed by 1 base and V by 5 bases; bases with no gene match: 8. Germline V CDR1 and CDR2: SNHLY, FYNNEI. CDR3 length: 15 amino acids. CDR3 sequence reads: CASSSGQVSSYEQYF. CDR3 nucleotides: TGTGCCAGCAGTTCTGGACAGGTCTCTTCCTACGAGCAGTACTTC.

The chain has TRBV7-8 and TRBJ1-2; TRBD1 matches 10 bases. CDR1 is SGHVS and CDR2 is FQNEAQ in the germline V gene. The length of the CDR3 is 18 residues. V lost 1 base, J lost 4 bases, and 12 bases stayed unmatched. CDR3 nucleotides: TGTGCCAGCAGCTTAGGTTTGGCCGGGACAGGGGAAAGCTATGGCTACACCTTC. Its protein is CASSLGLAGTGESYGYTF.

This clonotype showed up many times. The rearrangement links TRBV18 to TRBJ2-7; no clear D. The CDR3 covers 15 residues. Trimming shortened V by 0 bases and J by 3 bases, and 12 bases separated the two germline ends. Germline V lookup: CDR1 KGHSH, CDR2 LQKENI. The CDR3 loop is CASSPPHGSHYEQYF. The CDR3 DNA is TGTGCCAGCTCACCACCACATGGGTCCCACTACGAGCAGTACTTC.

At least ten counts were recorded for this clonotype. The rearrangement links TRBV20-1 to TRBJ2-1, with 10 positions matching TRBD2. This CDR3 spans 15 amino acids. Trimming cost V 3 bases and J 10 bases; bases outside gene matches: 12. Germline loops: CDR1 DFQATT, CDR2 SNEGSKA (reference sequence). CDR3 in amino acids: CSASPLAGVGLEQFF. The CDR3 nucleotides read TGCAGTGCTAGCCCCCTAGCGGGAGTCGGCTTGGAGCAGTTCTTC.

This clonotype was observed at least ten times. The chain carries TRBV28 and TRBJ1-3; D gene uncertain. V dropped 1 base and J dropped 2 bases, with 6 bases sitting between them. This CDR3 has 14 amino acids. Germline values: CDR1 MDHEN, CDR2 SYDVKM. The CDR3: CASSLSGTGNTIYF. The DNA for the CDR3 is TGTGCCAGCAGTTTATCGGGGACTGGAAACACCATATATTTT.

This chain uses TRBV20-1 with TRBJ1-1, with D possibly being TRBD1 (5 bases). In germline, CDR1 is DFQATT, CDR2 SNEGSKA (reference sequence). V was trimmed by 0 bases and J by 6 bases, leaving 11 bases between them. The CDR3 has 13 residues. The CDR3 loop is CSAREWDSPEAFF. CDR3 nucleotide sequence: TGCAGTGCTAGAGAATGGGACTCCCCTGAAGCTTTCTTT.